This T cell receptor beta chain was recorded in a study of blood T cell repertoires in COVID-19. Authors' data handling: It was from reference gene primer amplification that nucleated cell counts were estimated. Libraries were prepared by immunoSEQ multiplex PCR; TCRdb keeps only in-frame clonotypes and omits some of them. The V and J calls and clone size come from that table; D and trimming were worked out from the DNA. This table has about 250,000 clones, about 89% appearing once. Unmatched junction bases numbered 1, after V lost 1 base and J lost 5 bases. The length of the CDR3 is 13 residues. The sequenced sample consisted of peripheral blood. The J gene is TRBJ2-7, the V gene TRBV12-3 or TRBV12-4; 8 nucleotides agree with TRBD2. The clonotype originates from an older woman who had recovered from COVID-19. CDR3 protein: CASSLVAGNEQYF. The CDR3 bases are TGTGCCAGCAGTTTAGTAGCGGGGAACGAGCAGTACTTC.